This is a list of T cell receptor beta chains from one sample in a study of T cells in Graves' hyperthyroidism and ophthalmopathy. TCRdb re-called the multiplex PCR reads through MiXCR, storing one row per CDR3 protein. The sample includes 360,000 or so distinct CDR3 sequences, approximately 14% of them seen just once. Sequencing was performed on blood. All receptors come from a woman in her sixties with Graves' ophthalmopathy. The conserved cysteine and the conserved F or W are not part of the CDR3 here. Clone size, where shown, is once, few, many, or a class for clones that have expanded.

TRBV6-2/TRBV6-3	many	TRBJ1-5	ASSYSLGQAGSNQPQH
TRBV11-2	many	TRBJ1-1	ASRPRGGEAF
TRBV6-1	many	TRBJ1-1	ASSRTGVDTEAF
TRBV11-3	.	TRBJ2-1	ASSPAGPYNEQF
TRBV2	few	TRBJ1-5	ASSGETGGSQPQH
TRBV2	many	TRBJ2-4	ASSETPPGRNIQY
TRBV6-6	many	TRBJ2-7	ASSFRAGGSYEQY
TRBV20-1	.	TRBJ2-4	SAWRAGEAKNIQY
TRBV29-1	.	TRBJ2-3	SVDGSQRSTDTQY
TRBV4-2	once	TRBJ1-2	ASSQRGNYGYT
TRBV3-1	many	TRBJ2-2	ASSQTGGVANTGELF
TRBV2	many	TRBJ1-5	ASLLEGSDQPQH
TRBV24-1	few	TRBJ2-5	ATGKGAEETQY
TRBV7-2	many	TRBJ2-7	ASSPSHVAVEQY
TRBV6-2/TRBV6-3	many	TRBJ2-7	ASMRWGQGADEQY
TRBV19	.	TRBJ2-3	ASTPGGGADTQY
TRBV5-4	many	TRBJ2-1	ASKPARGNKQF
TRBV5-5	.	TRBJ1-1	ASSFESMNTEAF
TRBV7-2	few	TRBJ2-3	ASSLRGGVGDTQY
TRBV7-9	few	TRBJ2-5	ASSVDGGRGDQETQY
TRBV6-4	.	TRBJ2-3	ASSLDFTSTDTQY
TRBV20-1	many	TRBJ2-2	SARDSGGAGELF
TRBV9	.	TRBJ2-3	ASSSGAGGSTDTQY
TRBV7-9	many	TRBJ2-1	ASSPRDSGYNEQF
TRBV20-1	few	TRBJ2-7	SAPTGDYEQY
TRBV12-3/TRBV12-4	.	TRBJ2-7	ASSSAGGSSYEQY
TRBV4-1	.	TRBJ2-5	ASSQEGRAETQY
TRBV14	few	TRBJ2-4	ASSQDMAGRDIQY
TRBV20-1	many	TRBJ2-6	SARATGNPGANVLT
TRBV27	few	TRBJ2-7	ASSLSRRAEQY